These 30 T cell receptor beta chains were all obtained from the same sample, sequenced in a study of response to subunit inactivated influenza vaccine. TCRdb processed the RT-PCR reads anew with MiXCR; each CDR3 protein has one entry. This sample has around 200,000 distinct CDR3 sequences, with about 9% found just once. Material: non-naive T cells sorted from PBMCs, obtained on the day of vaccination. The source is a man in his fifties or sixties who received an inactivated influenza vaccine.

The chain has TRBV6-1 and TRBJ1-5, with D maybe TRBD1 (5 bases). Germline CDR1 is MNHNS and CDR2 is SASEGT. CDR3 size: 14 residues. V was cut by 8 bases and J by 0 bases, with 11 bases left in between. The CDR3 here is CASQNRGSNQPQHF. As DNA, the CDR3 is TGTGCCAGCCAAAATAGGGGTAGCAATCAGCCCCAGCATTTT.

With respect to this clonotype: This may arise from a read error, as a much more abundant clone is one base away. This chain connects TRBV11-2 to TRBJ2-7; D is unclear. V was pared by 1 base and J by 5 bases, with 3 bases between. CDR1 SGHAT and CDR2 FQNNGV come from the germline V gene. The CDR3 sequence is 11 residues long. In nucleotides, the CDR3 is TGTGCCAGCAGCTTAGCCCACGAGCAGTACTTC. This codes for CASSLAHEQYF. Using reference TRBV11-2 and TRBJ2-7 for the parts outside the CDR3, the full variable domain is EAGVAQSPRYKIIEKRQSVAFWCNPISGHATLYWYQQILGQGPKLLIQFQNNGVVDDSQLPKDRFSAERLKGVDSTLKIQPAKLEDSAVYLCASSLAHEQYFGPGTRLTVT.

A few counts support this clonotype. J is TRBJ1-1 and V is TRBV29-1, with D possibly being TRBD1 (5 bases). Germline CDR1 reads SQVTM; CDR2 reads ANQGSEA. Trimming cost V 4 bases and J 1 base, with 13 bases left between them. This CDR3 has 14 residues. For the CDR3, the DNA is TGCAGCGTTGCCAGGGCGACCCCGAACACTGAAGCTTTCTTT. Amino acid sequence: CSVARATPNTEAFF. The variable domain in full, completed from reference TRBV29-1 and TRBJ1-1, reads SAVISQKPSRDICQRGTSLTIQCQVDSQVTMMFWYRQQPGQSLTLIATANQGSEATYESGFVIDKFPISRPNLTFSTLTVSNMSPEDSSIYLCSVARATPNTEAFFGQGTRLTVV.

This clonotype showed up many times. The chain carries TRBV11-2 and TRBJ2-6, with D unresolved. From germline, CDR1 is SGHAT and CDR2 FQNNGV. The CDR3 has 14 residues. Trimming shortened V by 5 bases and J by 1 base, and 6 bases separated the two germline ends. CDR3 sequence reads: CASSGRSGANVLTF. The CDR3 region has the DNA TGTGCCAGCAGCGGACGGTCTGGGGCCAACGTCCTGACTTTC.

V usage is TRBV6-1 and J usage is TRBJ1-1, with D unresolved. With 6 bases removed from V and 1 base from J, the gap between germline ends came to 9 bases. CDR3 length: 13 amino acids. CDR1 and CDR2 from the germline V gene are MNHNS and SASEGT. In DNA form, the CDR3 reads TGTGCCAGCAGCCCTGCAGCGAACACTGAAGCTTTCTTT. It specifies CASSPAANTEAFF.

This clonotype was seen more than once but under ten times. The V call is TRBV3-1, the J call TRBJ1-6; possible D gene TRBD1, 6 bases. This CDR3 is 15 amino acids long. Germline CDR1 and CDR2: LGHDT and YNNKEL (reference sequence). Trimming shortened V by 0 bases and J by 8 bases, and 11 bases separated the two germline ends. The CDR3 DNA sequence: TGTGCCAGCAGCCAAGAACAACAGGGACATTCACCCCTCCACTTT. The encoded protein is CASSQEQQGHSPLHF.

This clonotype showed up many times. The J gene is TRBJ1-2, the V gene TRBV5-1; TRBD1 might be the D (5 bases). Trimming took 6 bases from V and 6 from J, leaving 18 bases between them. CDR3 size: 14 residues. Germline V CDR1 and CDR2: SGHRS, YFSETQ. This chain's CDR3 is CASNNGQPGDGYTF. The CDR3 nucleotides are TGCGCCAGCAACAACGGACAACCCGGGGATGGCTACACCTTC.

This clonotype has a handful of counts. The CDR3 protein is CASSSFYEAFF. As DNA, the CDR3 is TGTGCCAGCAGTTCCTTCTATGAAGCTTTCTTT. This chain joins TRBV12-3 or TRBV12-4 and TRBJ1-1; D call uncertain. V lost 4 bases, J lost 7 bases, and 7 bases lay in between. The CDR3 runs 11 residues.

The chain couples TRBV27 to TRBJ2-5; tentatively, D is TRBD1 or TRBD2 (7 bases each). V lost 3 bases, J lost 5 bases, and 13 bases lay in between. Per the germline V gene, CDR1 is MNHEY and CDR2 is SMNVEV (reference sequence). The CDR3 extends over 14 amino acids. Here the CDR3 reads CASSFQGGGETQYF. CDR3 sequence (DNA): TGTGCCAGCAGTTTTCAGGGGGGGGGCGAGACCCAGTACTTC.

The V and J genes are TRBV4-3 and TRBJ1-1; 7 bases align to TRBD1. J gave up 5 bases and V 1 base, and 7 bases lay outside the gene matches. Germline loops: CDR1 LGHNA, CDR2 YSLEER. CDR3 size: 15 residues. The CDR3 nucleotides read TGCGCCAGCAGCCAAGCGGCCAGGGGGGGTACTGAAGCTTTCTTT. The encoded protein is CASSQAARGGTEAFF.

The table lists this clonotype with many counts. The V and J genes are TRBV12-3 or TRBV12-4 and TRBJ2-5; D call uncertain. The CDR3 loop spans 15 amino acids. V lost 6 bases and J 1 base, leaving 15 bases between the germline ends. CDR3 DNA: TGTGCCAGCAGACCGAAAAGTAGACCCCAAGAGACCCAGTACTTC. Encoded protein: CASRPKSRPQETQYF.

This clonotype was recorded many times. CDR3 bases: TGTGCCAGCAGCTTAGAAGGGGACAGGAATCAGCCCCAGCATTTT. Its translation is CASSLEGDRNQPQHF. The chain recombines TRBV7-2 with TRBJ1-5; 8 bases are shared with TRBD1. Germline loops: CDR1 SGHTA, CDR2 FQGNSA. After removal of 1 base from V and 4 bases from J, the junction contained 3 bases not matched to a gene. This CDR3 region has 15 residues.

This clonotype was counted only a few times. This chain connects TRBV5-5 to TRBJ1-3; D not resolved. Germline V lookup: CDR1 SGHKS, CDR2 YYEKEE (reference sequence). The CDR3 is 15 residues long. Trimming took off 0 bases at V and 0 bases at J, with 7 bases between the two ends. CDR3 sequence reads: CASSLVPNSGNTIYF. The CDR3 region has the DNA TGTGCCAGCAGCTTGGTTCCAAACTCTGGAAACACCATATATTTT.

This clonotype was detected a few times. This chain connects TRBV20-1 to TRBJ2-3; 12 bases line up with TRBD2. The CDR3 consists of 14 residues. Germline trimming cut 1 base from V and 6 bases from J; bases unmatched to any gene: 2. From germline, CDR1 is DFQATT and CDR2 SNEGSKA (reference sequence). CDR3 in amino acids: CSARATSGSDTQYF. CDR3 coding DNA: TGCAGTGCTAGAGCGACTAGCGGGAGTGATACGCAGTATTTT.

This clonotype was found a few times. V usage is TRBV28 and J usage is TRBJ2-1, with unresolved D. Germline CDR1 MDHEN, CDR2 SYDVKM. The CDR3 extends over 14 amino acids. V lost 2 bases, J lost 4 bases, and 9 bases lay in between. CDR3 protein: CASSLGRPYNEQFF. As DNA, the CDR3 is TGTGCCAGCAGTTTAGGTCGCCCTTACAATGAGCAGTTCTTC.

The chain employs TRBV7-6 and TRBJ2-3; TRBD2 agrees at 11 bases. Trimming at V came to 1 base and at J to 2 bases, leaving 5 bases not matched to a gene. Germline lookup yields CDR1 SGHVS and CDR2 FNYEAQ. This CDR3 spans 17 amino acids. CDR3 region: CASSLDPSGGTTDTQYF. The CDR3 DNA follows: TGTGCCAGCAGCTTAGACCCTAGCGGGGGGACCACAGATACGCAGTATTTT. The full variable domain, completed using reference TRBV7-6 and TRBJ2-3, is GAGVSQSPRYKVTKRGQDVALRCDPISGHVSLYWYRQALGQGPEFLTYFNYEAQQDKSGLPNDRFSAERPEGSISTLTIQRTEQRDSAMYRCASSLDPSGGTTDTQYFGPGTRLTVL.

This clonotype was seen repeatedly, ten times or more. The chain couples TRBV9 to TRBJ2-6; 8 bases are a match to TRBD1. From germline, CDR1 is SGDLS and CDR2 YYNGEE. The CDR3 loop spans 17 amino acids. Losses at the gene ends were 1 base for V and 4 bases for J; bases not matched to a gene: 7. The DNA for the CDR3 is TGTGCCAGCAGCGTATCGACAGGGGCTTCAGGGGCCAACGTCCTGACTTTC. It is translated as CASSVSTGASGANVLTF.

This clonotype was observed at least ten times. This sequence joins TRBV4-3 and TRBJ2-1, with 14 bases that match TRBD2. Trimming at V came to 0 bases and at J to 8 bases, leaving 9 bases not matched to a gene. CDR1 and CDR2 from the germline V gene are LGHNA and YSLEER. The CDR3 has 18 residues. For the CDR3, the DNA is TGCGCCAGCAGCCAAGATATGGGGACTAGCGGGAGTGTCTATGAGCAGTTCTTC. As protein: CASSQDMGTSGSVYEQFF.

The chain has TRBV18 and TRBJ2-2, with D tentatively TRBD2 (6 bases). V was pared by 3 bases and J by 1 base, with 9 bases between. Germline V gives CDR1 KGHSH, CDR2 LQKENI. CDR3 length: 15 amino acids. As DNA, the CDR3 is TGTGCCAGCTCACCGCTGGAGGGGAACACCGGGGAGCTGTTTTTT. Translating it yields CASSPLEGNTGELFF.

This clonotype was counted at least ten times. The chain links TRBV12-3 or TRBV12-4 to TRBJ1-5; D is perhaps TRBD1 (6 bases). V was pared by 7 bases and J by 2 bases, with 9 bases between. The CDR3 runs to 13 residues. As DNA, the CDR3 is TGTGCCAGCAAGAGACAGGGCAATCAGCCCCAGCATTTT. It yields the protein CASKRQGNQPQHF.

This clonotype was seen ten or more times. The V and J genes are TRBV30 and TRBJ2-6; TRBD1 agrees at 7 bases. CDR1 is GTSNPN and CDR2 is SVGIG in the germline V gene (reference sequence). The CDR3 has 17 amino acids. V was pared by 3 bases and J by 3 bases, with 11 bases of the junction left unmatched. CDR3 residues: CAWRRGRLKSGANVLTF. CDR3 DNA: TGTGCCTGGAGAAGGGGGCGCTTAAAAAGTGGGGCCAACGTCCTGACTTTC.

This clonotype appeared once. V usage is TRBV10-2 and J usage is TRBJ2-1; no clear D. The V end lost 6 bases, the J end lost 8 bases, and 8 bases lay between the germline ends. Per the germline V gene, CDR1 is WSHSY and CDR2 is SAAADI. The CDR3 extends over 11 amino acids. The CDR3: CASSQFDEQFF. CDR3 DNA sequence: TGCGCCAGCAGCCAGTTCGATGAGCAGTTCTTC.

Comment on this clonotype: Compared with germline, one end of the junction differs, possibly owing to a read error. The chain carries TRBV7-7 and TRBJ2-3; no definite D call. Germline loops: CDR1 SSHAT, CDR2 FNYEAQ (reference sequence). This CDR3 has 16 residues. CDR3 nucleotides: TGTGCTAGCAGCTTAGGTACCTCCCAAAGCACAGATACGCAGTATTTT. This encodes CASSLGTSQSTDTQYF.

This clonotype has more than one count but fewer than ten. This chain connects TRBV6-2 or TRBV6-3 to TRBJ1-1; the match to TRBD1 covers 9 bases. The germline V gene encodes CDR1 MNHEY and CDR2 SVGEGT. V lost 0 bases and J lost 4; bases outside the gene matches: 0. CDR3 length equals 14 residues. For the CDR3, the DNA is TGTGCCAGCAGTTACTCGACAGGGGGCACTGAAGCTTTCTTT. Translating gives CASSYSTGGTEAFF.

This clonotype has at least ten counts. This chain joins TRBV4-3 and TRBJ2-2; TRBD2 is a possible D gene (6 bases). Per germline, CDR1 LGHNA and CDR2 YSLEER. The CDR3 consists of 19 residues. Trimming cost V 0 bases and J 0 bases, with 17 bases left between them. Written as DNA, the CDR3 is TGCGCCAGCAGCCAAGATTTGGAGGGGCGGAAGGCGAACACCGGGGAGCTGTTTTTT. It encodes CASSQDLEGRKANTGELFF.

This clonotype occurred a few times. The rearrangement joins TRBV5-1 to TRBJ2-1; 11 bases are shared with TRBD2. There are 15 residues in the CDR3. Trimming removed 2 bases from V and 5 bases from J; junction bases left unmatched: 3. The V gene's germline CDR1 is SGHRS and CDR2 YFSETQ. The CDR3: CASSLTSGGNNEQFF. The CDR3 bases are TGCGCCAGCAGCTTAACTAGCGGGGGAAACAATGAGCAGTTCTTC. The whole variable domain, filled in from reference TRBV5-1 and TRBJ2-1, reads KAGVTQTPRYLIKTRGQQVTLSCSPISGHRSVSWYQQTPGQGLQFLFEYFSETQRNKGNFPGRFSGRQFSNSRSEMNVSTLELGDSALYLCASSLTSGGNNEQFFGPGTRLTVL.

This clonotype was detected a few times. The CDR3 here is CATSRDKGYTQYF. CDR3 bases: TGTGCCACCAGCAGAGATAAGGGGTATACGCAGTATTTT. The chain links TRBV15 to TRBJ2-3; D might be TRBD1 (5 bases). CDR1 is LNHNV, CDR2 YYDKDF, per germline (reference sequence). V lost 0 bases and J lost 7, with 8 bases in between. This CDR3 is 13 amino acids long.

This clonotype was counted many times. The chain recombines TRBV12-3 or TRBV12-4 with TRBJ1-3, with D hard to call. This CDR3 contains 16 residues. V was shortened by 7 bases and J by 2 bases, with 18 bases between the two germline ends. In DNA form, the CDR3 reads TGTGCCAGCACTGGCTTAAGAGACGGAGCTGGAAACACCATATATTTT. Translated, it gives CASTGLRDGAGNTIYF.

The V call is TRBV6-2 or TRBV6-3, the J call TRBJ2-7, with 8 nucleotides matching TRBD2. Germline CDR1 MNHEY, CDR2 SVGEGT. The V gene end was trimmed by 1 base and the J gene end by 2 bases; junction bases not matched to a gene: 4. CDR3 length: 15 amino acids. The CDR3 is CASSYWAGGPYEQYF. The DNA of the CDR3 is TGTGCCAGCAGTTACTGGGCGGGAGGCCCCTACGAGCAGTACTTC.

The V call is TRBV5-1, the J call TRBJ1-1; a possible D gene is TRBD1 (5 bases). In germline, CDR1 is SGHRS, CDR2 YFSETQ. The CDR3 sequence is 13 residues long. Trimming took off 0 bases at V and 4 bases at J, with 7 bases between the two ends. The CDR3 nucleotides are TGCGCCAGCAGCTTGGTGGGGCTCACTGAAGCTTTCTTT. It codes for CASSLVGLTEAFF.